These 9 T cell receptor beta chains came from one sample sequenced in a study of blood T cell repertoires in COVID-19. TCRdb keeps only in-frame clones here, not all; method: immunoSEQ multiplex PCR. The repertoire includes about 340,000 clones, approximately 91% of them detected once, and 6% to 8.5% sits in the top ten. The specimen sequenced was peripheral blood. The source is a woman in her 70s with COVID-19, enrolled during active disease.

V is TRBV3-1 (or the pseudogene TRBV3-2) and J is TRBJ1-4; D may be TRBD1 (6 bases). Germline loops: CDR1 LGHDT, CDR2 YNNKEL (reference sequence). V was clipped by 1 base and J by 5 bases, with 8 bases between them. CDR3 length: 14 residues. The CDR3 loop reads CASSQAGANEKLFF. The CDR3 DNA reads TGTGCCAGCAGCCAAGCAGGGGCGAATGAAAAACTGTTTTTT.

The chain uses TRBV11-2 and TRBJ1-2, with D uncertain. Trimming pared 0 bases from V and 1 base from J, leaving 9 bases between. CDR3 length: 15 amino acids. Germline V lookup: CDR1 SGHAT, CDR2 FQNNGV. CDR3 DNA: TGTGCCAGCAGCTTAGAGGCAGGCCTTAACTATGGCTACACCTTC. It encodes CASSLEAGLNYGYTF.

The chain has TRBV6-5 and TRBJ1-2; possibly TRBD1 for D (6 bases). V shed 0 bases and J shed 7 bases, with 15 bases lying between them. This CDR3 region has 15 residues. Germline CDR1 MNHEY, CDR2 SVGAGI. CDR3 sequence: CASSYSRGLIGGYTF. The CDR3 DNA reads TGTGCCAGCAGTTACTCGAGGGGGTTAATTGGTGGCTACACCTTC.

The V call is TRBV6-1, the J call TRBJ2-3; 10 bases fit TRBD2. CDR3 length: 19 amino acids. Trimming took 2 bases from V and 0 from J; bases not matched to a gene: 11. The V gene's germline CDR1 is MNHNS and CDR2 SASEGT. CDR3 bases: TGTGCCAGCAGTGAACCCAAAGCCCCGGGACTAGCGAGCACAGATACGCAGTATTTT. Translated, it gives CASSEPKAPGLASTDTQYF.

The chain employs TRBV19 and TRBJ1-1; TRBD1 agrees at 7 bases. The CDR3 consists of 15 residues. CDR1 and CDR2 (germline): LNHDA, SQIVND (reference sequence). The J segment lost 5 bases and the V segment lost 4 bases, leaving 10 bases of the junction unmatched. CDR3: CASSTVDRVGTEAFF. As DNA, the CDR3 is TGTGCCAGTAGTACCGTCGACAGGGTTGGGACTGAAGCTTTCTTT.

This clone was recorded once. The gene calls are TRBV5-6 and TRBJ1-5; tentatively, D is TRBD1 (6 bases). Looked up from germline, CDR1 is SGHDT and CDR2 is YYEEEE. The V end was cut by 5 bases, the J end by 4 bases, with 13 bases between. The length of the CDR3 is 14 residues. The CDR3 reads CASSSGGYNQPQHF. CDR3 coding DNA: TGTGCCAGCAGTTCGGGGGGCTATAATCAGCCCCAGCATTTT. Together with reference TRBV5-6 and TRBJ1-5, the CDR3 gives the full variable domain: DAGVTQSPTHLIKTRGQQVTLRCSPKSGHDTVSWYQQALGQGPQFIFQYYEEEERQRGNFPDRFSGHQFPNYSSELNVNALLLGDSALYLCASSSGGYNQPQHFGDGTRLSIL.

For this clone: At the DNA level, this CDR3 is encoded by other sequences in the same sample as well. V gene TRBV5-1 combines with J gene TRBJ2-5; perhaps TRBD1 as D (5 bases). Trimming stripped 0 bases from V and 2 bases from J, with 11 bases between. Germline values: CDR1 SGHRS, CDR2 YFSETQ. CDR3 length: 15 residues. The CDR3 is CASSLGQGYQETQYF. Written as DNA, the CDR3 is TGCGCCAGCAGCTTGGGTCAGGGATATCAAGAGACCCAGTACTTC.

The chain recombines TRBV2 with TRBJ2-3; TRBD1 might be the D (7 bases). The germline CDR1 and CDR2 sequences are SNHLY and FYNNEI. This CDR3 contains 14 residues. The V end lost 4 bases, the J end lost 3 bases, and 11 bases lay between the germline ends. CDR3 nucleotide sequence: TGTGCCAGCAGTGGGAGGGGGCGAACAGATACGCAGTATTTT. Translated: CASSGRGRTDTQYF.

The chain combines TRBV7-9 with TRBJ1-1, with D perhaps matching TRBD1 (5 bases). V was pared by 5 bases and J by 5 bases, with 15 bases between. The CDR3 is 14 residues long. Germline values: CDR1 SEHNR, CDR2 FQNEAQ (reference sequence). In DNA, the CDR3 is TGTGCCAGCAGCACCACAGGCTACGGGACTGAAGCTTTCTTT. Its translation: CASSTTGYGTEAFF.